This T cell receptor beta chain was identified in a study of T cell changes during pregnancy in multiple sclerosis. The method was immunoSEQ multiplex PCR; TCRdb's version includes in-frame clones alone and lacks a portion of them. The table includes tens of thousands of clones, roughly nine tenths detected once. This clone was counted once. The sequence came from a female donor with multiple sclerosis, enrolled in a pregnancy study. The sequencing used CD4+ T cells from peripheral blood mononuclear cells, collected in the first trimester of pregnancy.

Written as DNA, the CDR3 is TGTGCCAGCAGCCCCAGCCGCGGGCGGACGAACACTGAAGCTTTCTTT. Its protein is CASSPSRGRTNTEAFF. J is TRBJ1-1 and V is TRBV9; D ambiguous. The CDR3 consists of 16 residues. V shed 4 bases and J shed 1 base, with 17 bases lying between them. Germline loops: CDR1 SGDLS, CDR2 YYNGEE.